This T cell receptor (beta chain) derives from a study of cytomegalovirus exposure and HLA in healthy donors. Regarding the study as a whole: As confirmed in vitro, a few CMV-associated chains were specific for CMV antigens. Later on, an analysis tied about 17,000 TCR beta sequences to HLA alleles at 0.05 false discovery rate. In a later analysis, the majority of CMV-associated beta chains seemingly showed HLA restriction. Reports showed the classifier diagnosing cytomegalovirus status with high specificity and sensitivity.

Primers for the PCR totalled 60 Vbeta and 13 Jbeta. Assay used: immunoSEQ multiplex PCR; TCRdb lists only in-frame clones, some missing. The sample lists some 150,000 clones, 81% occurring once. CDR1 is SGDLS and CDR2 is YYNGEE in the germline V gene. Trimming took 4 bases from V and 6 from J; bases not matched to a gene: 7. This CDR3 spans 16 amino acids. With regard to this clone: Its antigen is not identified.

The sequenced sample consisted of PBMCs. The receptor's source is a woman between 45 and 60 years old in good health and CMV-seronegative. V is TRBV9 and J is TRBJ2-2, with 12 bases aligning to TRBD1. CDR3 loop: CASSFSGTGGPGELFF. Written as DNA, the CDR3 is TGTGCCAGCAGCTTCTCCGGGACAGGGGGCCCCGGGGAGCTGTTTTTT.